This entry concerns a single T cell receptor beta chain. Its antigen is still unknown. No per-base quality is available; no much larger clone lies one base away. For the CD8 naive samples, CD45RO-negative cells were positively selected for CCR7, yielding a CD45RA+CCR7+ population from which TemRA cells were excluded. Donors were healthy HIV-negative adults with no recently reported acute infections or vaccinations. All donors were Caucasian adults living in Nashville, Tennessee, USA. After blood collection by leukapheresis, PBMCs were isolated using Ficoll-Histopaque density gradient centrifugation and then cryopreserved in the vapor phase of liquid nitrogen. Analytical flow cytometry was used to check the purity and quantity of each magnetically sorted T cell population. Each sorted fraction had its genomic DNA isolated and then quantified by UV absorbance on a Nanodrop 2000c. From the cysteine through the phenylalanine, the CDR3 covers 18 amino acids. Only the CDR3 DNA stays, 54 bases, in frame from base 1. At the junction V is shortened by 3 bases and J by 4 bases; bases outside the gene matches: 8. The germline V gene encodes CDR1 MGHRA and CDR2 YSYEKL.

This entry is derived from a study of shared clonotypes between healthy human individuals (dated by TCRdb to the early 2020s). Regarding the research as a whole: A couple of women and a few men aged 18 to 49 years were included in the cohort. For each donor, CD4 naive and CD4 memory were each given three plates, CD8 naive was given two plates, and CD8 memory was given one plate. To estimate repertoire size and how much clonotypes are shared between individuals, the study performed deep sequencing of blood TCR repertoires from a few healthy adults. To increase sequencing depth and limit assay-specific biases, TCR repertoire library preparation and sequencing were carried out by different laboratories using diverse techniques. Between about 0.85 and 9.5 billion PBMCs per donor were obtained by leukapheresis. The paper's findings and limits, for the study overall: Clonotypes shared by all four sorted-subset donors showed higher generation probabilities than non-shared clonotypes. Only blood was sampled, and tissue TCR repertoires likely differ from those in blood. Around 5.4% of naive CD4, around 4% of naive CD8, about 2.1% of memory CD4, and approximately 0.39% of memory CD8 clonotypes were shared across a few donors. Incomplete sequencing was indicated by rarefaction of sorted-subset datasets, despite the large sequencing depth. Naive subsets generally had larger estimated clonotype richness than memory subsets did. Pairwise subsampling indicated that sequencing depth was expected to affect the degree of clonotype sharing among donors. Because the study included only a small number of donors, the genetic and exposure-history diversity represented was limited.

Using the deep immunoSEQ assay, TCR CDR3 regions were amplified from genomic DNA by multiplex PCR. Extracted genomic DNA from each cell subset was distributed evenly across all wells of several immunoSEQ 96-well plates, and each plate was treated as a replicate. For sorted subsets, each replicate PCR was loaded with about 200 ng genomic DNA, equivalent to some 31,000 T cell genomes. Purified libraries were measured with a Qubit 3.0 fluorometer, size-checked on a Bioanalyzer 2100, and measured again with the KAPA Library Quantification kit. Every immunoSEQ 96-well plate was sequenced on a dedicated single-read 150-cycle Illumina NextSeq 550 flow cell. For the original study's pipeline: Because only junctional sequences without quality scores were contained in the immunoSEQ output, filtering matching that applied to full-length reads could not be performed. Sequences were annotated with PyIR, a Python wrapper for IgBLAST v1.9, and V/J genes and CDR3 were assigned using IMGT germline references. Reads were removed for weak V/J assignments (E-value above 1e-6), missing CDR3, stop codons, out-of-frame junctions, or ambiguous translated residues. V3J clonotypes were defined as sequences sharing the same inferred V gene, J gene, and CDR3 amino acid sequence. To compute the percentage overlap between repertoires, the number of shared unique clonotypes was divided by the size of the smaller repertoire. Richness of each repertoire was evaluated using RTK rarefaction, the Chao1 estimator, and Recon v2.1 estimates of unobserved clonotypes. For all TCRbeta clonotypes obtained by the gDNA method from a few donors, generation probabilities were computed with OLGA. Not all clones reach the TCRdb copy of this immuneACCESS table, which keeps in-frame sequences only. Checked studies attribute under half of the gap to unresolved V genes and leave the rest unexplained. V and J calls and clone size are those listed in that table; D and trimming were worked out from the DNA. Within this sample are millions of clones, with just under 95% of them counted one time only. The top ten clonotypes cover about 1.1% of the sample.

The sequenced material came from naive CD8+ T cells sorted from blood. The cell subset or site label corresponds to: CD45RA+CCR7+. The source is a man between 18 and 35 years old in good health. Rearrangement joined TRBV4-1 to TRBJ2-2, and 13 bases in between align with TRBD2. The CDR3 reads CASSHRTSGSRFTGELFF. The DNA sequence follows: TGCGCCAGCAGCCACCGGACTAGCGGGAGTAGGTTCACCGGGGAGCTGTTTTTT.